This T cell receptor beta chain was recovered during a study of Graves' ophthalmopathy and Graves' hyperthyroidism. Trimming pared 6 bases from V and 6 bases from J, leaving 17 bases between. There are 14 residues in the CDR3. CDR1 and CDR2 from the germline V gene are ENHRY and SYGVKD. RNA served as the template for amplifying TCR beta CDR3 regions. HTBI primers primed a first-round RT-PCR, and a second-round multiplex PCR followed. TCRdb re-called the multiplex PCR reads through MiXCR, storing one row per CDR3 protein. Of 260,000 or so distinct CDR3 sequences in the sample, around 50% are singletons; the top ten hold approximately 51%. Findings and caveats of the study: Blood repertoires reportedly contained most expanded thyroid clonotypes above 0.001 frequency.

Comment on this clonotype: The antigen is not known.

The starting material, 10 ml of fresh peripheral blood, provided the PBMCs. Material: peripheral blood. The sequence was collected from an adult man with Graves' ophthalmopathy. The gene calls are TRBV10-3 and TRBJ1-2, with D possibly being TRBD1 (5 bases). CDR3 in DNA: TGTGCCATCAGCGGGGACCGTCTAGTAAATGGCTACACCTTC. This codes for CAISGDRLVNGYTF.